This T cell receptor (beta chain) was sequenced during a study of PD-1 blockade in mismatch repair-deficient tumors. Regarding the study as a whole: Rapid post-treatment expansion, then contraction, generally preceding radiologic response, marked tumor-resident clones.

A note on this clone: Its antigen remains unidentified.

Sequenced by immunoSEQ multiplex PCR; TCRdb stores in-frame clones only, minus some. The profile covers 30,000 to 45,000 clones, with roughly 84% appearing a single time and around 0.99% taken by the ten largest. Trimming at V came to 4 bases and at J to 2 bases, leaving 2 bases not matched to a gene. Germline V CDR1 and CDR2: SGHRS, YFSETQ. The CDR3 length is 14 residues. The rearrangement uses TRBV5-1 and TRBJ2-7; 11 nucleotides align to TRBD2. The origin of this receptor is an adult with mismatch repair-deficient cancer. The sample here was PBMCs, taken 38 to 40 weeks after starting pembrolizumab. The CDR3 coding sequence is TGCGCCAGCAGCGCGACTAGCGGGACCTACGAGCAGTACTTC. Residues: CASSATSGTYEQYF.